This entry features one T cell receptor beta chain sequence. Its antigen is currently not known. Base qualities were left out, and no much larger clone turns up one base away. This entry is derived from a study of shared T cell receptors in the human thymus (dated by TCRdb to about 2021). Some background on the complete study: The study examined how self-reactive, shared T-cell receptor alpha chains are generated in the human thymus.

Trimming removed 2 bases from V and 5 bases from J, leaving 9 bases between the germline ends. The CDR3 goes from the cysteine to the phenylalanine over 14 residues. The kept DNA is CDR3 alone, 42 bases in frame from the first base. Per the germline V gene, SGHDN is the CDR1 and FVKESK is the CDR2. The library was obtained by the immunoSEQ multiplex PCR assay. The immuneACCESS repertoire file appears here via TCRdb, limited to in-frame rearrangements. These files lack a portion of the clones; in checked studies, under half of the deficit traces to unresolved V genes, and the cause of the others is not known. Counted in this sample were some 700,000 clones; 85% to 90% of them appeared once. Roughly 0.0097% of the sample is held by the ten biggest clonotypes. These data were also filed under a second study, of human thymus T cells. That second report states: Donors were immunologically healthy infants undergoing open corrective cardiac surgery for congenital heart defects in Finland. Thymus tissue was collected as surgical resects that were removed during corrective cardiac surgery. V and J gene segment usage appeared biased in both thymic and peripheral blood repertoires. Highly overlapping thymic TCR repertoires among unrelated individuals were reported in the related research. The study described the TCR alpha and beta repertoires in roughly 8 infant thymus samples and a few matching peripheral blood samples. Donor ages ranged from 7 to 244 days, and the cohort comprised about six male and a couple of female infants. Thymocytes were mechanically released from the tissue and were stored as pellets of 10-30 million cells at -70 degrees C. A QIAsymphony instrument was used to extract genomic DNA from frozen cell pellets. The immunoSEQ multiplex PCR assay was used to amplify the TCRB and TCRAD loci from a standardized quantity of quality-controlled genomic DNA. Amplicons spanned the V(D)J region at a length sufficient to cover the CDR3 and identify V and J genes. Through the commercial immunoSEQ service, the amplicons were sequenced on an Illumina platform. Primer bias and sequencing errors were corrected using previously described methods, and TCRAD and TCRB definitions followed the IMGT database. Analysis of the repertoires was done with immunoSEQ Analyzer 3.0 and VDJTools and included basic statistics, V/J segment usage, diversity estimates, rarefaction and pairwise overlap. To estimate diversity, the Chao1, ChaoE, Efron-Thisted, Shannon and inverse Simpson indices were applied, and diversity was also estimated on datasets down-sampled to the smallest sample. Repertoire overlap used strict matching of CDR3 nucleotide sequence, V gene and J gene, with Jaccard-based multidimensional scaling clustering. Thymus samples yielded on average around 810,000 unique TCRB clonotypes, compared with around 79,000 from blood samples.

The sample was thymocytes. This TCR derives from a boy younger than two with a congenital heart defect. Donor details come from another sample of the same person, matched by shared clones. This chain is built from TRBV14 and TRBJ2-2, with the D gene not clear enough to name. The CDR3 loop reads CASSQHDGTGELFF. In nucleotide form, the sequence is TGTGCCAGCAGCCAACATGACGGGACCGGGGAGCTGTTTTTT.